The entry below gives a single T cell receptor (beta chain) sequence along with its context. Its antigen remains unknown. The study ran its PCR with 60 Vbeta and 13 Jbeta primers. Assay: immunoSEQ multiplex PCR; the TCRdb copy retains only in-frame clones and omits some. Of some 180,000 clones in the sample, 78% were seen once. These data come from a study of cytomegalovirus exposure and HLA in healthy donors. Study information: About 84% of 398 genotyped donors fell in the Caucasian-associated ancestry cluster. Study observations and caveats: A reported reduction in N-insertions relative to the approximately 690-donor mean was seen in an Asian-associated ancestry cluster in a later analysis. Associated with cytomegalovirus, according to the listing, were 150 to 200 TCR beta chains.

Germline lookup yields CDR1 SGDLS and CDR2 YYNGEE. With 0 bases clipped from V and 11 bases from J, the junction kept 5 bases outside the gene matches. This CDR3 region has 14 residues. The material sequenced was PBMCs. This sequence was found in a woman aged 25 to 45 in good health and CMV-seropositive. This sequence joins TRBV9 and TRBJ1-6; 7 positions match TRBD1. In nucleotides, the CDR3 is TGTGCCAGCAGCGTAGGACAGGGTGCGACACCCCTCCACTTT. As protein: CASSVGQGATPLHF.